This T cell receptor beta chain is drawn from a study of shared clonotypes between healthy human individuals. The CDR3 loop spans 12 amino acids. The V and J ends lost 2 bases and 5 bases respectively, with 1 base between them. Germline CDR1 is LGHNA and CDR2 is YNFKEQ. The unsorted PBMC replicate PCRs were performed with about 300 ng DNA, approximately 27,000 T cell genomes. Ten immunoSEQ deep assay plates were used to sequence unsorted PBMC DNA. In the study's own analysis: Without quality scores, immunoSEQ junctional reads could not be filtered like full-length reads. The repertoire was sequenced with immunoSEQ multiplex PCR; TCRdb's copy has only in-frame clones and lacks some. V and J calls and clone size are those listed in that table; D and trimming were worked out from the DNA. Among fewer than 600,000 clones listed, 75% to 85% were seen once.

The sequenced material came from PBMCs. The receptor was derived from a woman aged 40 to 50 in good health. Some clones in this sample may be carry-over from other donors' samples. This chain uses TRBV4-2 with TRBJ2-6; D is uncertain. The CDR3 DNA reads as TGTGCCAGCAGCCAAAGGGCCAACGTCCTGACTTTC. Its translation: CASSQRANVLTF.